Following are 24 T cell receptor beta chains from one sample sequenced in a study of tumor and adjacent non-tumor tissue in lung cancer. The library came from three nested PCR rounds adapted from ARM-PCR protocols. From the multiplex PCR reads, TCRdb called clonotypes with MiXCR, one entry per CDR3 protein. This sample has more than 60,000 distinct CDR3 sequences; under 80% occur once, and the top ten carry under 45%. No cell sorting was done before RNA was extracted from the tissue. Distant lung tissue was collected more than 3 cm away from the tumor edge. The sequenced material came from distant non-tumor lung tissue. Source of these receptors: a man in his sixties with non-small cell lung cancer.

V gene TRBV29-1 combines with J gene TRBJ2-7; the D gene is possibly TRBD2 (6 bases). This CDR3 spans 12 amino acids. Germline CDR1 reads SQVTM; CDR2 reads ANQGSEA. With 1 base removed from V and 7 bases from J, the gap between germline ends came to 11 bases. The CDR3 coding sequence is TGCAGCGTTGAAGGTCGGGGGAGGGAGCAGTACTTC. Its translation is CSVEGRGREQYF.

Worth noting for this clonotype: No conserved phenylalanine or tryptophan ends this CDR3, so it is likely a read error. The gene calls are TRBV28 and TRBJ2-3, with 8 positions matching TRBD2. The junction had 16 bases not matched to a gene; V was cut back by 11 bases and J by 6 bases. Germline CDR1 and CDR2: MDHEN and SYDVKM. The CDR3 extends over 15 amino acids. CDR3 residues: CAAVLAAPNGDTQYI. The CDR3 DNA reads TGTGCCGCCGTACTAGCGGCCCCCAACGGGGATACGCAGTATATT.

On this clonotype: Given a much more abundant clone one base away, this may be a read error. The V gene is TRBV2, the J gene TRBJ1-4; 7 nucleotides line up with TRBD1. With 8 bases clipped from V and 2 bases from J, the junction kept 8 bases outside the gene matches. Germline CDR1 reads SNHLY; CDR2 reads FYNNEI. The CDR3 covers 15 residues. The CDR3 nucleotides read TGTGCCAGCTGCCTACAGGGGAGGACTAATGAAAAACTGTTTTTT. It codes for CASCLQGRTNEKLFF.

The rearrangement links TRBV4-2 to TRBJ2-7; 8 nucleotides agree with TRBD2. Germline trimming cut 4 bases from V and 5 bases from J; bases unmatched to any gene: 10. The CDR3 is made up of 15 amino acids. CDR1 is LGHNA and CDR2 is YNFKEQ in the germline V gene. Written as DNA, the CDR3 is TGTGCCAGCAGCCCTGGCGGTAGCGGGAACCACGAGCAGTACTTC. Its protein is CASSPGGSGNHEQYF.

In regard to this clonotype: No conserved phenylalanine or tryptophan ends this CDR3, so it is likely a read error. This chain uses TRBV12-3 or TRBV12-4 with TRBJ1-1; the D is unclear. V shed 1 base and J shed 1 base, with 7 bases lying between them. This CDR3 is built from 14 residues. The CDR3: CASSLGHKNTEAFL. CDR3 nucleotide sequence: TGTGCCAGCAGTTTAGGCCACAAGAACACTGAAGCTTTCTTA.

Here the CDR3 reads CASSPPGHRLRELFF. CDR3 in DNA: TGTGCCAGCAGCCCACCGGGACATAGGCTCCGAGAACTGTTTTTT. This rearrangement joins TRBV7-9 to TRBJ1-4; D possibly corresponds to TRBD1 (6 bases). The CDR3 is 15 residues long. V was cut by 5 bases and J by 12 bases, with 22 bases left in between. Looked up from germline, CDR1 is SEHNR and CDR2 is FQNEAQ (reference sequence).

This chain joins TRBV12-3 or TRBV12-4 and TRBJ2-3; TRBD2 aligns across 9 bases. This CDR3 contains 17 residues. The V segment lost 6 bases and the J segment 2 bases; nucleotides outside the gene matches: 12. Written as DNA, the CDR3 is TGTGCCAGCAGCCTGACTATAGCGGGAGCCTACACAGATACGCAGTATTTT. Translated: CASSLTIAGAYTDTQYF.

As regards this clonotype: Likely a read error: the CDR3 ends without its conserved phenylalanine or tryptophan. The chain recombines TRBV6-1 with TRBJ2-2; 11 nucleotides agree with TRBD2. CDR1 is MNHNS and CDR2 is SASEGT in the germline V gene. The CDR3 loop spans 15 amino acids. Here the CDR3 reads CTSSELAGVTGELFL. CDR3 nucleotides: TGTACCAGCAGTGAACTAGCGGGAGTCACCGGGGAGCTGTTTCTT.

This clonotype was detected only once. The chain joins TRBV6-1 to TRBJ2-7; TRBD2 agrees at 8 bases. This CDR3 region has 13 residues. The V gene's germline CDR1 is MNHNS and CDR2 SASEGT. V shed 10 bases and J 3 bases; nucleotides not matched to a gene: 8. The CDR3 here is CANFTSGIYEQYF. CDR3 sequence (DNA): TGTGCCAACTTCACTAGCGGAATCTACGAGCAGTACTTC.

Note on this clonotype: One end of the junction fails to match germline, which may point to a read error. The V gene is TRBV4-1, the J gene TRBJ2-4, with 9 bases fitting TRBD2. This CDR3 has 14 amino acids. Germline V gene sequence: CDR1 MGHRA, CDR2 YSYEKL. The CDR3 spells CDSSQDLAGVIQYF. CDR3 DNA sequence: TGCGACAGCAGCCAAGATTTAGCGGGAGTTATTCAGTACTTC.

The chain uses TRBV7-9 and TRBJ2-5; TRBD2 might be the D (6 bases). This CDR3 contains 15 residues. Germline V gene lookup returns CDR1 SEHNR and CDR2 FQNEAQ (reference sequence). Trimming pared 3 bases from V and 5 bases from J, leaving 16 bases between. The CDR3 loop is CASSFSAGRSETQYF. CDR3 DNA sequence: TGTGCCAGCAGCTTCTCGGCGGGAAGGAGTGAGACCCAGTACTTC.

A remark on this clonotype: Sequence at one end of the junction differs from germline and may be a read error. This chain's CDR3 is CASSDDSGANALTF. The CDR3 DNA follows: TGTGCCAGCAGTGACGACTCTGGTGCCAACGCCCTGACTTTC. The rearrangement uses TRBV6-1 and TRBJ2-6, with no clear D. Germline assignment: CDR1 MNHNS and CDR2 SASEGT. CDR3 length: 14 residues.

This clonotype appeared a few times. The chain carries TRBV11-2 and TRBJ2-3; 10 bases agree with TRBD2. Germline CDR1 SGHAT, CDR2 FQNNGV. V lost 5 bases and J lost 4; bases outside the gene matches: 6. The CDR3 contains 15 residues. DNA of the CDR3: TGTGCCAGCAGCCCTAGCGGGAGTGTCTCAGATACGCAGTATTTT. Protein: CASSPSGSVSDTQYF.

The chain links TRBV4-2 to TRBJ2-5; TRBD2 agrees at 7 bases. The CDR3 loop spans 15 amino acids. The V and J ends lost 2 bases and 8 bases, in that order; junction bases with no gene match: 11. The germline V gene has CDR1 LGHNA and CDR2 YNFKEQ. The CDR3: CASSQQCGSSETQYF. CDR3 coding DNA: TGTGCCAGCAGCCAACAATGCGGGAGCAGTGAAACCCAGTACTTC.

On this clonotype itself: At one boundary the junction diverges from the germline segment, which might be a read error. The chain carries TRBV6-2 or TRBV6-3 and TRBJ2-1; 8 bases fit TRBD1. From germline, CDR1 is MNHEY and CDR2 SVGEGT. The CDR3 consists of 14 residues. The CDR3 DNA follows: TGTGCCAGGAGTGGACAGGGCTCCTACAATGGGCAGTTTTTC. Encoded protein: CARSGQGSYNGQFF.

The rearrangement uses TRBV28 and TRBJ2-7; D possibly corresponds to TRBD1 (6 bases). This CDR3 is 11 amino acids long. V lost 7 bases, J lost 6 bases, and 10 bases lay in between. Germline-derived CDR1 and CDR2 are MDHEN and SYDVKM. CDR3 in DNA: TGTGCCAGCATACAGGGTTGCGAGCAGTACTTC. It translates to CASIQGCEQYF.

In the case of this clonotype: At one boundary the junction diverges from the germline segment, which might be a read error. J is TRBJ1-2 and V is TRBV5-4; D gene uncertain. Looked up from germline, CDR1 is SGHNT and CDR2 is YYREEE (reference sequence). The CDR3 spans 14 residues. CDR3 coding DNA: TGTGCCAGCAGGCATGACCAGTCTAACTATGGCTACATCTTC. This sequence encodes CASRHDQSNYGYIF.

Worth noting for this clonotype: This CDR3 fails to terminate in the conserved phenylalanine or tryptophan, so it likely reflects a read error. V and J are TRBV6-5 and TRBJ1-1; TRBD1 matches 7 bases. Germline V gene lookup returns CDR1 MNHEY and CDR2 SVGAGI. There are 14 residues in the CDR3. CDR3 sequence: CANSYRGRDTEAFL. CDR3 bases: TGTGCCAACAGTTACAGGGGTCGGGACACTGAAGCTTTCCTT.

About this clonotype: A read error may produce the germline difference seen at one junction end. The gene calls are TRBV29-1 and TRBJ2-3; 10 positions agree with TRBD1. This CDR3 contains 16 residues. Looked up from germline, CDR1 is SQVTM and CDR2 is ANQGSEA. CDR3 sequence reads: CNVDTTGTGVADTQYF. CDR3 sequence (DNA): TGCAACGTCGATACAACCGGGACAGGGGTCGCAGATACACAGTATTTT.

In regard to this clonotype: Mismatch with germline at one junction end may stem from a read error. V is TRBV13 and J is TRBJ2-3; D perhaps matches TRBD1 (5 bases). The germline V gene has CDR1 PRHDT and CDR2 FYEKMQ (reference sequence). This CDR3 spans 15 amino acids. CDR3: CASSLARQSRDTQYF. DNA of the CDR3: TGTGCCAGCAGCTTAGCGAGACAGAGCAGAGATACGCAGTATTTC. Filled out from reference TRBV13 and TRBJ2-3, the complete variable domain reads AAGVIQSPRHLIKEKRETATLKCYPIPRHDTVYWYQQGPGQDPQFLISFYEKMQSDKGSIPDRFSAQQFSDYHSELNMSSLELGDSALYFCASSLARQSRDTQYFGPGTRLTVL.

Concerning this clonotype itself: Relative to the germline gene, one junction end is altered; a read error may explain this. The chain links TRBV6-1 to TRBJ2-3; possibly TRBD1 for D (5 bases). The germline CDR1 and CDR2 sequences are MNHNS and SASEGT. This CDR3 is 15 amino acids long. The CDR3 loop is CVSSELQGSTDTQFF. The CDR3, as DNA: TGTGTCAGCAGTGAACTTCAGGGTAGTACAGATACGCAGTTTTTT.

Turning to this clonotype: The junction and the germline gene differ at one end; a read error may be behind it. This chain connects TRBV6-5 to TRBJ1-2; maybe TRBD1 (5 bases). Per the germline V gene, CDR1 is MNHEY and CDR2 is SVGAGI. CDR3 length equals 12 residues. The CDR3 loop reads CTSSSTENGYSF. The DNA of the CDR3 is TGTACCAGCAGTTCGACAGAGAACGGCTACTCCTTC.

In this sample, this clonotype turned up once. DNA of the CDR3: TGCAGTGCTAGAGGAAACCACAGGGGACTAGGACGCACAGATACGCAGTATTTT. Amino acid sequence: CSARGNHRGLGRTDTQYF. V is TRBV20-1 and J is TRBJ2-3, with D perhaps matching TRBD2 (8 bases). Germline V gives CDR1 DFQATT, CDR2 SNEGSKA (reference sequence). The CDR3 totals 18 residues. V dropped 1 base and J dropped 1 base, with 21 bases sitting between them.

This rearrangement joins TRBV11-3 to TRBJ2-3, with D possibly being TRBD2 (5 bases). Germline CDR1 and CDR2: SGHNT and YENEEA. With 10 bases removed from V and 4 bases from J, the gap between germline ends came to 24 bases. There are 16 residues in the CDR3. The CDR3 is CAISSGLADSADTQYF. CDR3 bases: TGTGCCATTAGCTCCGGCCTAGCAGATAGCGCAGATACGCAGTATTTT. The variable domain in full, completed from reference TRBV11-3 and TRBJ2-3, reads EAGVVQSPRYKIIEKKQPVAFWCNPISGHNTLYWYLQNLGQGPELLIRYENEEAVDDSQLPKDRFSAERLKGVDSTLKIQPAELGDSAVYLCAISSGLADSADTQYFGPGTRLTVL.